What follows are 27 T cell receptor beta chains derived from one specimen sequenced in a study of CD8+ T cells in alopecia areata. After isolation, RNA underwent reverse transcription to generate cDNA as the sequencing template. Sequencing used immunoSEQ multiplex PCR; TCRdb keeps in-frame clones, though not all of them. The table has under 200,000 clones, 55% to 75% seen once. Treatment reported: oral pan-JAK inhibitor, 5-10 mg twice daily. Sequencing was performed on CD4+ T cells sorted from blood, taken at week 24, from a patient treated with tofacitinib. Every receptor here comes from a human donor with alopecia areata.

The rearrangement joins TRBV29-1 to TRBJ1-1; D is undetermined. Germline assignment: CDR1 SQVTM and CDR2 ANQGSEA. The CDR3 runs to 10 residues. V dropped 6 bases and J dropped 3 bases, with 5 bases sitting between them. The CDR3 loop reads CSVADTEAFF. For the CDR3, the DNA is TGCAGCGTAGCGGACACTGAAGCTTTCTTT.

The chain links TRBV5-1 to TRBJ1-4, with no clear D. CDR1 is SGHRS, CDR2 YFSETQ, per germline. Trimming cost V 1 base and J 4 bases, with 8 bases left between them. The CDR3 runs 14 residues. CDR3 loop: CASSLNSNNEKLFF. CDR3 sequence (DNA): TGCGCCAGCAGCTTGAACAGCAATAATGAAAAACTGTTTTTT.

The V call is TRBV9, the J call TRBJ1-1; the match to TRBD1 covers 9 bases. Germline lookup yields CDR1 SGDLS and CDR2 YYNGEE. The CDR3 runs 13 residues. V was pared by 0 bases and J by 11 bases, with 5 bases of the junction left unmatched. Here the CDR3 reads CASSVEQGALAFF. DNA for the CDR3: TGTGCCAGCAGCGTAGAACAGGGGGCGCTGGCTTTCTTT.

This rearrangement joins TRBV30 to TRBJ2-7, with D possibly being TRBD1 (6 bases). CDR1 is GTSNPN and CDR2 is SVGIG in the germline V gene (reference sequence). The CDR3 consists of 15 residues. The V end lost 0 bases, the J end lost 3 bases, and 15 bases lay between the germline ends. The CDR3 DNA reads as TGTGCCTGGAGTGTATTGGGGGCAAAAGACTACGAGCAGTACTTC. Protein sequence: CAWSVLGAKDYEQYF.

This clone occurred a few times. The chain links TRBV29-1 to TRBJ2-7; TRBD1 is a possible D gene (5 bases). Germline CDR1 reads SQVTM; CDR2 reads ANQGSEA. Trimming stripped 6 bases from V and 7 bases from J, with 13 bases between. CDR3 length: 11 amino acids. The CDR3 region has the DNA TGCAGCGTGGCCATAAACAGGGAGCAGTACTTC. Translated: CSVAINREQYF.

This clone was counted between two and nine times. The V and J genes are TRBV15 and TRBJ2-7; a possible D gene is TRBD1 (6 bases). Trimming pared 0 bases from V and 6 bases from J, leaving 9 bases between. The CDR3 consists of 13 residues. CDR1 LNHNV and CDR2 YYDKDF come from the germline V gene (reference sequence). The CDR3 region is CATSRDLQGEQYF. Here the CDR3 DNA reads TGTGCCACCAGCAGAGATCTACAGGGCGAGCAGTACTTC.

The V call is TRBV20-1, the J call TRBJ2-5; D possibly matches TRBD1 or TRBD2 (5 bases each). V was cut by 1 base and J by 6 bases, with 6 bases left in between. CDR3 length equals 11 residues. Germline values: CDR1 DFQATT, CDR2 SNEGSKA (reference sequence). CDR3 sequence: CSARGGKTQYF. The DNA for the CDR3 is TGCAGTGCTAGAGGGGGGAAGACCCAGTACTTC.

The V and J genes are TRBV29-1 and TRBJ2-3; D remains unclear. This CDR3 is 12 amino acids long. Between the trimmed V and J ends, which lost 6 bases and 9 bases, there was a span of 16 bases. Germline V CDR1 and CDR2: SQVTM, ANQGSEA. CDR3 DNA sequence: TGCAGCGTGGCCACCCAGGTTGCGACGCAGTATTTT. Its translation: CSVATQVATQYF.

This chain links TRBV12-5 with TRBJ2-5; unclear D gene. The length of the CDR3 is 16 residues. V gave up 1 base and J gave up 2 bases, with 14 bases separating them. The germline V gene has CDR1 LGHNT and CDR2 FRNRAP. Here the CDR3 reads CASGLGTAAGQETQYF. The CDR3 bases are TGTGCTAGTGGTTTGGGTACAGCTGCCGGACAAGAGACCCAGTACTTC.

This clone was observed a handful of times. The chain employs TRBV30 and TRBJ1-6, with 8 nucleotides matching TRBD1. Germline V gene data show CDR1 as GTSNPN and CDR2 as SVGIG (reference sequence). The CDR3 is 15 residues long. Germline trimming cut 2 bases from V and 10 bases from J; bases unmatched to any gene: 10. In DNA form, the CDR3 reads TGTGCCTGGAGTAAAATGACAGGGGTAGGGTCACCCCTCCACTTT. It translates to CAWSKMTGVGSPLHF.

V usage is TRBV4-2 and J usage is TRBJ2-7; D gene uncertain. CDR1 LGHNA and CDR2 YNFKEQ come from the germline V gene. This CDR3 contains 15 residues. V dropped 6 bases and J dropped 0 bases, with 15 bases sitting between them. CDR3 sequence: CASRDTRISSYEQYF. CDR3 bases: TGTGCCAGCAGAGATACGCGGATCAGCTCCTACGAGCAGTACTTC.

There are a few counts of this clone. The CDR3, as DNA: TGTGCCTGGAGACCGGGGGAAAAACTGTTTTTT. Amino acid sequence: CAWRPGEKLFF. The J gene is TRBJ1-4, the V gene TRBV30; D gene ambiguous. V was cut by 3 bases and J by 8 bases, with 7 bases left in between. The CDR3 runs 11 residues. CDR1 is GTSNPN, CDR2 SVGIG, per germline (reference sequence).

The rearrangement joins TRBV29-1 to TRBJ1-1; possible D gene TRBD1, 5 bases. With 1 base removed from V and 2 bases from J, the gap between germline ends came to 11 bases. The CDR3 runs 14 residues. Germline V lookup: CDR1 SQVTM, CDR2 ANQGSEA. CDR3 loop: CSVEGRADNTEAFF. The CDR3 DNA sequence: TGCAGCGTTGAAGGCAGGGCCGACAACACTGAAGCTTTCTTT. Together with reference TRBV29-1 and TRBJ1-1, the CDR3 gives the full variable domain: SAVISQKPSRDICQRGTSLTIQCQVDSQVTMMFWYRQQPGQSLTLIATANQGSEATYESGFVIDKFPISRPNLTFSTLTVSNMSPEDSSIYLCSVEGRADNTEAFFGQGTRLTVV.

Ten or more counts support this clone. This sequence joins TRBV4-1 and TRBJ2-2; D remains ambiguous. V shed 0 bases and J shed 3 bases, with 8 bases lying between them. The CDR3 is 15 residues long. The germline gives CDR1 MGHRA, CDR2 YSYEKL. CDR3 sequence: CASSQDSGYTGELFF. In DNA form, the CDR3 reads TGCGCCAGCAGCCAAGATTCAGGTTACACCGGGGAGCTGTTTTTT.

V and J are TRBV12-5 and TRBJ2-3; 10 nucleotides agree with TRBD2. CDR1 and CDR2 (germline): LGHNT, FRNRAP. This CDR3 has 15 residues. The V segment lost 6 bases and the J segment 0 bases; nucleotides outside the gene matches: 3. This CDR3 reads CASGLTSGSTDTQYF. The DNA for the CDR3 is TGTGCTAGTGGCCTGACTAGCGGGAGCACAGATACGCAGTATTTT.

Only a few counts were recorded for this clone. The genes are TRBV2 and TRBJ1-1, with 7 bases matching TRBD1. Germline values: CDR1 SNHLY, CDR2 FYNNEI. After removal of 6 bases from V and 5 bases from J, the junction contained 12 bases not matched to a gene. The CDR3 runs to 15 residues. The DNA of the CDR3 is TGTGCCAGCAGGAGGGACAGTGGGGTTGGGACTGAAGCTTTCTTT. Translation: CASRRDSGVGTEAFF.

The V gene is TRBV10-3, the J gene TRBJ2-5; possible D gene TRBD1, 6 bases. Trimming cost V 2 bases and J 4 bases, with 8 bases left between them. Germline CDR1 reads ENHRY; CDR2 reads SYGVKD. There are 13 residues in the CDR3. The chain's CDR3 is CAISEGRGETQYF. CDR3 sequence (DNA): TGTGCCATCAGTGAGGGCAGGGGAGAGACCCAGTACTTC.

About this clone: The sample contains more than one DNA sequence encoding this CDR3. The chain uses TRBV5-1 and TRBJ2-7; D ambiguous. The CDR3 sequence is 13 residues long. V was cut by 0 bases and J by 2 bases, with 6 bases left in between. Germline loops: CDR1 SGHRS, CDR2 YFSETQ. This chain's CDR3 is CASSLDRTYEQYF. The CDR3 DNA follows: TGCGCCAGCAGCTTGGACAGAACCTACGAGCAGTACTTC.

The V gene is TRBV15, the J gene TRBJ1-1, with a weak D call TRBD1 (6 bases). CDR3 length: 15 amino acids. The V gene's germline CDR1 is LNHNV and CDR2 YYDKDF (reference sequence). Deletions cut 5 bases from V and 0 bases from J, with 13 bases between. The CDR3: CATSSGGAMNTEAFF. The CDR3 nucleotides are TGTGCCACCAGCTCCGGGGGGGCCATGAACACTGAAGCTTTCTTT.

The chain joins TRBV7-6 to TRBJ1-2; 7 bases agree with TRBD1. CDR1 is SGHVS, CDR2 FNYEAQ, per germline. CDR3 length: 16 amino acids. After removal of 4 bases from V and 3 bases from J, the junction contained 11 bases not matched to a gene. This CDR3 reads CASSYKPGDSHYGYTF. CDR3 in DNA: TGTGCCAGCAGCTACAAACCGGGGGACAGCCACTATGGCTACACCTTC.

The V and J genes are TRBV30 and TRBJ2-3, with D perhaps matching TRBD1 (6 bases). The germline CDR1 and CDR2 sequences are GTSNPN and SVGIG (reference sequence). Trimming pared 3 bases from V and 0 bases from J, leaving 10 bases between. The CDR3 runs 14 residues. The CDR3 DNA follows: TGTGCCTGGAGGGCAGGGGCCAGCACAGATACGCAGTATTTT. Protein product: CAWRAGASTDTQYF.

V is TRBV12-5 and J is TRBJ1-1, with TRBD1 as a possible D gene (5 bases). The CDR3 sequence is 14 residues long. Germline CDR1 reads LGHNT; CDR2 reads FRNRAP. V lost 5 bases, J lost 0 bases, and 10 bases lay in between. This chain's CDR3 is CASGPGRLNTEAFF. The DNA of the CDR3 is TGTGCTAGTGGTCCGGGACGGCTGAACACTGAAGCTTTCTTT.

The V call is TRBV5-1, the J call TRBJ2-3, with D tentatively TRBD1 (6 bases). Per germline, CDR1 SGHRS and CDR2 YFSETQ. Trimming took off 4 bases at V and 3 bases at J, with 18 bases between the two ends. CDR3 length: 16 amino acids. The CDR3 bases are TGCGCCAGCAGCCCTGGACAGCCCTTTCGGACAGATACGCAGTATTTT. Its translation: CASSPGQPFRTDTQYF.

The V and J genes are TRBV27 and TRBJ1-1; 7 positions agree with TRBD1. CDR3 length equals 15 residues. V lost 4 bases to trimming and J lost 7 bases; unmatched junction nucleotides: 12. Germline-derived CDR1 and CDR2 are MNHEY and SMNVEV (reference sequence). CDR3 sequence reads: CASSSPQGGDIEAFF. The CDR3 coding sequence is TGTGCCAGCAGTTCTCCGCAGGGGGGAGACATTGAAGCTTTCTTT.

The chain recombines TRBV7-8 with TRBJ2-2, with a weak D call TRBD2 (5 bases). The CDR3 covers 13 residues. Germline CDR1 reads SGHVS; CDR2 reads FQNEAQ. V was trimmed by 10 bases and J by 6 bases, leaving 15 bases between them. CDR3 in DNA: TGTGCCACCCGGGATTACGTCGCCGGGGAGCTGTTTTTT. This sequence encodes CATRDYVAGELFF.

This clone came up once. The chain is built from TRBV29-1 and TRBJ2-3; TRBD2 agrees at 10 bases. This CDR3 region has 16 residues. V dropped 6 bases and J dropped 5; count of bases not matched to a gene: 14. Germline CDR1 SQVTM, CDR2 ANQGSEA. CDR3: CSVRKSGGAVVDTQYF. The CDR3 region has the DNA TGCAGCGTCAGGAAGAGCGGGGGGGCCGTGGTAGATACGCAGTATTTT.

The chain recombines TRBV4-1 with TRBJ2-3; D is unresolved. The germline CDR1 and CDR2 sequences are MGHRA and YSYEKL. The CDR3 runs 16 residues. Trimming stripped 0 bases from V and 2 bases from J, with 12 bases between. CDR3 nucleotide sequence: TGCGCCAGCAGCCAAGATCCGGGTGGGATCACAGATACGCAGTATTTT. Protein product: CASSQDPGGITDTQYF.